Below are 19 T cell receptor beta chains sequenced from a single sample in a study of OX40 agonist ivuxolimab in advanced cancers. Method: immunoSEQ multiplex PCR; TCRdb's copy keeps in-frame clones and lacks some. The repertoire holds around 53,000 clones, with 65% to 85% as singletons. The input for sequencing was CD4+ or CD8+ T cells sorted from blood, taken in a trial of the OX40 agonist ivuxolimab. The source of these receptors is an adult with an advanced solid tumor such as melanoma, head and neck, liver or kidney cancer.

The chain combines TRBV5-6 with TRBJ1-1; D gene ambiguous. With 1 base removed from V and 5 bases from J, the gap between germline ends came to 6 bases. The CDR3 has 12 amino acids. Germline values: CDR1 SGHDT, CDR2 YYEEEE. The CDR3 is CASSLWRTEAFF. The CDR3 DNA reads TGTGCCAGCAGCTTGTGGCGGACTGAAGCTTTCTTT. The whole variable domain, filled in from reference TRBV5-6 and TRBJ1-1, reads DAGVTQSPTHLIKTRGQQVTLRCSPKSGHDTVSWYQQALGQGPQFIFQYYEEEERQRGNFPDRFSGHQFPNYSSELNVNALLLGDSALYLCASSLWRTEAFFGQGTRLTVV.

This sequence joins TRBV6-5 and TRBJ2-1; D is unclear. Trimming cost V 2 bases and J 14 bases, with 13 bases left between them. Germline CDR1 is MNHEY and CDR2 is SVGAGI. The CDR3 is made up of 12 amino acids. The CDR3 DNA reads as TGTGCCAGCAGTTACGGGCCCGGCGAGGAGTTCTTC. As protein: CASSYGPGEEFF.

The rearrangement joins TRBV9 to TRBJ1-2, with 7 bases identical to TRBD1. The CDR3 covers 15 residues. The junction had 10 bases not matched to a gene; V was cut back by 3 bases and J by 5 bases. Germline-derived CDR1 and CDR2 are SGDLS and YYNGEE. The CDR3: CASSEQITGVYGYTF. The CDR3 coding sequence is TGTGCCAGCAGCGAACAGATAACAGGGGTTTATGGCTACACCTTC.

The chain combines TRBV18 with TRBJ2-5; either TRBD1 or TRBD2 may supply D (5 bases each). The CDR3 covers 14 residues. Per the germline V gene, CDR1 is KGHSH and CDR2 is LQKENI. Deletions cut 3 bases from V and 4 bases from J, with 12 bases between. The CDR3 region is CASSPRDGPETQYF. CDR3 sequence (DNA): TGTGCCAGCTCACCCCGGGACGGCCCAGAGACCCAGTACTTC.

As concerns this clone: Other nucleotide sequences in the sample specify the same CDR3. The rearrangement links TRBV11-2 to TRBJ2-7; 7 nucleotides align to TRBD1. Looked up from germline, CDR1 is SGHAT and CDR2 is FQNNGV. J gave up 2 bases and V 0 bases, and 4 bases lay outside the gene matches. The CDR3 covers 15 residues. The CDR3 bases are TGTGCCAGCAGCTTAGAACGAGGACAGGCCTACGAGCAGTACTTC. This encodes CASSLERGQAYEQYF.

The rearrangement joins TRBV21-1 to TRBJ2-1; no check of the table's D call, TRBD2, against the DNA was made. TRBV21-1 is given as a pseudogene. This CDR3 is 15 amino acids long. The CDR3 spells CASPREGPSYNEQFF. The DNA for the CDR3 is TGTGCCAGCCCCAGGGAGGGTCCCTCCTACAATGAGCAGTTCTTC.

The chain joins TRBV7-8 to TRBJ1-6; D remains unclear. Deletions cut 6 bases from V and 0 bases from J, with 9 bases between. The germline gives CDR1 SGHVS, CDR2 FQNEAQ. The CDR3 sequence is 15 residues long. CDR3 sequence: CASRPSSSYNSPLHF. CDR3 DNA: TGTGCCAGCAGGCCCTCGAGCTCCTATAATTCACCCCTCCACTTT.

Only one count was recorded for this clone. This chain joins TRBV2 and TRBJ2-1; D gene uncertain. There are 14 residues in the CDR3. Between the trimmed V and J ends, which lost 8 bases and 8 bases, there was a span of 19 bases. The germline V gene encodes CDR1 SNHLY and CDR2 FYNNEI. DNA for the CDR3: TGTGCCAGCGCACCAGCGCCTTCACCCCATGAGCAGTTCTTC. Protein: CASAPAPSPHEQFF.

The chain employs TRBV9 and TRBJ1-1; D is undetermined. The V end was cut by 0 bases, the J end by 4 bases, with 7 bases between. The CDR3 length is 13 residues. Germline V gene data show CDR1 as SGDLS and CDR2 as YYNGEE. The CDR3 here is CASSVEGPTEAFF. The DNA for the CDR3 is TGTGCCAGCAGCGTAGAGGGTCCCACTGAAGCTTTCTTT.

J is TRBJ2-3 and V is TRBV7-6; 8 bases match TRBD1. With 6 bases clipped from V and 1 base from J, the junction kept 9 bases outside the gene matches. This CDR3 comprises 16 residues. CDR1 is SGHVS, CDR2 FNYEAQ, per germline. In nucleotides, the CDR3 is TGTGCCAGCAGTTCCCGGACAGGGTCGCGCACAGATACGCAGTATTTT. As protein: CASSSRTGSRTDTQYF.

The CDR3 sequence is CANPPGVNTEAFF. The CDR3 DNA reads TGTGCCAATCCCCCTGGGGTAAACACTGAAGCTTTCTTT. The J gene is TRBJ1-1, the V gene TRBV2; D is unresolved. Germline V gene sequence: CDR1 SNHLY, CDR2 FYNNEI. V was clipped by 10 bases and J by 2 bases, with 14 bases between them. The CDR3 length is 13 residues.

This chain links TRBV4-1 with TRBJ2-1; no clear D gene. CDR3 length: 12 amino acids. In germline, CDR1 is MGHRA, CDR2 YSYEKL. V was cut by 4 bases and J by 5 bases, with 6 bases left in between. CDR3 protein: CASSPRDNEQFF. CDR3 DNA: TGCGCCAGCAGCCCACGAGACAATGAGCAGTTCTTC.

This chain connects TRBV7-9 to TRBJ1-2; D possibly corresponds to TRBD1 (5 bases). Germline V gene lookup returns CDR1 SEHNR and CDR2 FQNEAQ (reference sequence). There are 13 residues in the CDR3. V was shortened by 3 bases and J by 1 base, with 6 bases between the two germline ends. CDR3 sequence reads: CASSLQGNYGYTF. The CDR3 DNA reads as TGTGCCAGCAGCTTGCAGGGTAACTATGGCTACACCTTC.

This clone appeared a few times. This chain connects TRBV6-6 to TRBJ1-5; 7 nucleotides agree with TRBD1. The ends lost 0 bases at V and 8 bases at J; junction bases unmatched: 10. The CDR3 is 16 residues long. In germline, CDR1 is MNHNY, CDR2 SVGAGI (reference sequence). CDR3 sequence (DNA): TGTGCCAGCAGTTACTCGGGAAACAGGGGATCGGAGCCCCAGCATTTT. Its translation is CASSYSGNRGSEPQHF.

The table lists this clone with a count of one. The chain carries TRBV5-1 and TRBJ2-7, with 11 bases lining up with TRBD2. J was trimmed by 7 bases and V by 5 bases; bases with no gene match: 11. The CDR3 has 15 amino acids. CDR1 and CDR2 from the germline V gene are SGHRS and YFSETQ. CDR3: CASRRSGGALEEQYF. The CDR3 DNA follows: TGCGCCAGCAGACGTAGCGGGGGGGCCCTTGAAGAGCAGTACTTC.

CDR3 protein: CASSAHRDGQRLFF. For the CDR3, the DNA is TGTGCCAGCAGTGCACACCGGGACGGTCAGCGACTGTTTTTT. The V call is TRBV6-5, the J call TRBJ1-4, with D perhaps TRBD1 (5 bases). V lost 5 bases to trimming and J lost 13 bases, with 20 bases between them. Germline CDR1 is MNHEY and CDR2 is SVGAGI. The CDR3 consists of 14 residues.

The chain has TRBV5-1 and TRBJ1-6; 7 positions agree with TRBD1. CDR3 length equals 16 residues. Trimming cost V 4 bases and J 8 bases; bases outside gene matches: 12. Looked up from germline, CDR1 is SGHRS and CDR2 is YFSETQ. The CDR3 reads CASSKTGTELYSPLHF. CDR3 bases: TGCGCCAGCAGCAAAACCGGGACAGAGTTGTATTCACCCCTCCACTTT. Combining the CDR3 with reference TRBV5-1 and TRBJ1-6 gives the whole variable domain KAGVTQTPRYLIKTRGQQVTLSCSPISGHRSVSWYQQTPGQGLQFLFEYFSETQRNKGNFPGRFSGRQFSNSRSEMNVSTLELGDSALYLCASSKTGTELYSPLHFGNGTRLTVT.

The chain joins TRBV18 to TRBJ2-7; TRBD2 agrees at 10 bases. Trimming at V came to 3 bases and at J to 6 bases, leaving 11 bases not matched to a gene. The germline gives CDR1 KGHSH, CDR2 LQKENI. The CDR3 covers 16 residues. The CDR3 region is CASSPRTSGNGGEQYF. The CDR3 bases are TGTGCCAGCTCACCTAGGACTAGCGGTAACGGGGGCGAGCAGTACTTC. The full variable domain, its missing parts supplied by reference TRBV18 and TRBJ2-7, is NAGVMQNPRHLVRRRGQEARLRCSPMKGHSHVYWYRQLPEEGLKFMVYLQKENIIDESGMPKERFSAEFPKEGPSILRIQQVVRGDSAAYFCASSPRTSGNGGEQYFGPGTRLTVT.

The chain employs TRBV28 and TRBJ2-5; TRBD1 aligns across 10 bases. The germline CDR1 and CDR2 sequences are MDHEN and SYDVKM. This CDR3 is built from 15 residues. V shed 4 bases and J 5 bases; nucleotides not matched to a gene: 7. The CDR3 region has the DNA TGTGCCAGCAGTTCTCACATGGACAGGGGGGAGACCCAGTACTTC. The encoded protein is CASSSHMDRGETQYF. The full variable domain, with the rest looked up from reference TRBV28 and TRBJ2-5, is DVKVTQSSRYLVKRTGEKVFLECVQDMDHENMFWYRQDPGLGLRLIYFSYDVKMKEKGDIPEGYSVSREKKERFSLILESASTNQTSMYLCASSSHMDRGETQYFGPGTRLLVL.